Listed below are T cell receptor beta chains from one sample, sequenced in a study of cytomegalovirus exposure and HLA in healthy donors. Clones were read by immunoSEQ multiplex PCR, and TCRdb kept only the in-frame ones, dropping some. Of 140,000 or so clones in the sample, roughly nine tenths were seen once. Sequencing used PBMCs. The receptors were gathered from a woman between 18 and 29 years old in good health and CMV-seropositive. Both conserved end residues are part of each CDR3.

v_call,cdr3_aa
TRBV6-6,CASSGGQGRYGYTF
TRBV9,CASTLGGVVGTNGYTF
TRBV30,CALAEVDSGNTIYF
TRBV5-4,CASSWGGTGLDGYTF
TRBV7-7,CASSFEGLGNEQFF
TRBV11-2,CASSLTGLRADHYEQYF
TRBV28,CASSRDRLYGYTF
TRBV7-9,CASSPDPQGPNTEAFF
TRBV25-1,CASSGGLQHDNEQFF
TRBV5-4,CASSLDWGVAGELFF
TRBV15,CATSSSGTGNYGYTF
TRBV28,CASSPGTGANVLTF
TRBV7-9,CASSPGIHSYEQYF
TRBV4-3,CASSHSGQGAATNEKLFF
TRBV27,CASSFGQAWMNTEAFF
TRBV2,CASSEDRLAVGLEQFF
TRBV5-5,CASSRLTGNTEAFF
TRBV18,CASSPPGGERSPLHF
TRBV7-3,CASSLNLDRGSAEAFF
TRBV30,CAWSVSGFNEQYF
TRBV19,CASTALGLHGYTF
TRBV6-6,CASSYSGSYEQYF
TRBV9,CASSARQGYEQYF
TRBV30,CAWDYANSPLHF
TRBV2,CASSGRWGGLQGTEAFF
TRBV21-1,CASSDYSSALDSYPGYGYTF
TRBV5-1,CASSLALRLANTGELFF
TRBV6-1,CASSAPDRGSFSYNSPLHF
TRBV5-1,CASSLSGSSYEQYF
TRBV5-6,CASSGKQGRNSYEQYF
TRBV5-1,CASSLAPGRGTDTQYF
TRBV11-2,CASSPTPISGNTIYF
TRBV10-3,CAISEVGSREVQYF
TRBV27,CASSQRGGTDTQYF
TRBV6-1,CASKRDSNTGELFF
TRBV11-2,CASSSYRTGRSGNTIYF
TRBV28,CASSLGLAGSNEQFF
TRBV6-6,CATSTGDQPQHF
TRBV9,CASSVGGFTEAFF
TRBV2,CASSDLEQYF